These 32 T cell receptor beta chains originate from one sample sequenced in a study of T cell responses to AZD1222 COVID-19 vaccine. Some clones are missing from TCRdb's copy, which holds only in-frame ones; the method was immunoSEQ multiplex PCR. Among 150,000 or so clones listed, about 90% were seen once. The source was peripheral blood, collected 28 days after the second AZD1222 dose. These receptors came from an adult who received the AZD1222 COVID-19 vaccine.

V is TRBV7-2 and J is TRBJ1-4, with D unresolved. This CDR3 spans 15 amino acids. Germline loops: CDR1 SGHTA, CDR2 FQGNSA. With 5 bases removed from V and 1 base from J, the gap between germline ends came to 11 bases. CDR3 sequence (DNA): TGTGCCAGCAGCCTCGGATCGAGAACTAATGAAAAACTGTTTTTT. Translation gives CASSLGSRTNEKLFF.

The rearrangement links TRBV2 to TRBJ1-1, with a weak D call TRBD1 (5 bases). The V end lost 3 bases, the J end lost 11 bases, and 13 bases lay between the germline ends. The CDR3 covers 12 residues. CDR1 is SNHLY, CDR2 FYNNEI, per germline. The CDR3 nucleotides read TGTGCCAGCAGTGACCCAGGGCGAGGGGCTTTCTTT. Translation: CASSDPGRGAFF.

The chain's CDR3 is CASSSNRGAEQYF. CDR3 nucleotide sequence: TGTGCCAGCAGCTCTAACAGGGGGGCCGAGCAGTACTTC. The J gene is TRBJ2-7, the V gene TRBV3-1 (or the pseudogene TRBV3-2); 8 bases map to TRBD1. CDR1 is LGHDT and CDR2 is YNNKEL in the germline V gene (reference sequence). This CDR3 comprises 13 residues. V dropped 5 bases and J dropped 6; count of bases not matched to a gene: 6.

This chain joins TRBV18 and TRBJ2-1; D unresolved. CDR3 length equals 19 residues. V gave up 1 base and J gave up 5 bases, with 24 bases separating them. CDR1 and CDR2 from the germline V gene are KGHSH and LQKENI. This CDR3 is CASSPLYTKRSDTHNEQFF. The CDR3 DNA reads TGTGCCAGCTCACCACTATACACGAAACGGTCCGACACCCACAATGAGCAGTTCTTC.

J is TRBJ2-3 and V is TRBV24-1; 15 nucleotides line up with TRBD2. The CDR3 consists of 16 residues. J gave up 3 bases and V 9 bases, and 6 bases lay outside the gene matches. CDR1 and CDR2 (germline): KGHDR, SFDVKD. CDR3 residues: CATERGLAGGTDTQYF. CDR3 in DNA: TGTGCCACCGAACGCGGACTAGCGGGAGGGACAGATACGCAGTATTTT.

This chain links TRBV13 with TRBJ1-5; TRBD1 agrees at 12 bases. This CDR3 contains 16 residues. CDR1 and CDR2 from the germline V gene are PRHDT and FYEKMQ (reference sequence). The junction had 3 bases not matched to a gene; V was cut back by 2 bases and J by 4 bases. The CDR3 region has the DNA TGTGCCAGCAGCTTAAGGGACAGGGGGCCTAATCAGCCCCAGCATTTT. Its protein product is CASSLRDRGPNQPQHF.

The gene calls are TRBV5-1 and TRBJ1-6, with 9 bases that match TRBD1. CDR1 and CDR2 from the germline V gene are SGHRS and YFSETQ. CDR3 length: 15 amino acids. V lost 4 bases to trimming and J lost 6 bases; unmatched junction nucleotides: 5. CDR3 residues: CASSQGQGFNSPLHF. CDR3 coding DNA: TGCGCCAGCAGCCAGGGACAGGGCTTTAATTCACCCCTCCACTTT.

This clone occurred once. The CDR3: CASSPGQGAEKLFF. CDR3 bases: TGTGCCAGCAGTCCGGGACAGGGTGCCGAAAAACTGTTTTTT. The rearrangement links TRBV6-5 to TRBJ1-4; 9 bases agree with TRBD1. V was pared by 5 bases and J by 8 bases, with 6 bases of the junction left unmatched. Germline V gene sequence: CDR1 MNHEY, CDR2 SVGAGI. CDR3 length: 14 residues.

This rearrangement joins TRBV30 to TRBJ1-6; TRBD1 aligns across 11 bases. V was pared by 5 bases and J by 0 bases, with 21 bases of the junction left unmatched. The CDR3 has 22 residues. Germline V gives CDR1 GTSNPN, CDR2 SVGIG (reference sequence). CDR3 protein: CAWAPVPLAGQGATSYNSPLHF. CDR3 coding DNA: TGTGCCTGGGCCCCCGTACCTCTTGCTGGACAGGGGGCTACCTCCTATAATTCACCCCTCCACTTT. Supplemented by reference TRBV30 and TRBJ1-6, the full variable domain reads SQTIHQWPATLVQPVGSPLSLECTVEGTSNPNLYWYRQAAGRGLQLLFYSVGIGQISSEVPQNLSASRPQDRQFILSSKKLLLSDSGFYLCAWAPVPLAGQGATSYNSPLHFGNGTRLTVT.

This clone was observed a handful of times. J is TRBJ1-3 and V is TRBV7-9; the D gene is possibly TRBD1 (6 bases). The germline V gene has CDR1 SEHNR and CDR2 FQNEAQ (reference sequence). V lost 5 bases to trimming and J lost 6 bases, with 20 bases between them. The CDR3 is 16 residues long. The CDR3 region is CASSHPRGGRINTIYF. The CDR3, as DNA: TGTGCCAGCAGCCATCCTCGGGGGGGCCGAATAAACACCATATATTTT.

The genes are TRBV24-1 and TRBJ2-5; tentatively, D is TRBD2 (6 bases). Trimming cost V 4 bases and J 4 bases, with 6 bases left between them. Germline-derived CDR1 and CDR2 are KGHDR and SFDVKD. This CDR3 region has 12 residues. CDR3 sequence (DNA): TGTGCCACCAGTGAGGGGGGAGAGACCCAGTACTTC. Its translation is CATSEGGETQYF.

CDR3: CASSLGGNVDEQYF. As DNA, the CDR3 is TGCGCCAGCAGCTTGGGAGGGAATGTGGACGAGCAGTACTTC. This sequence joins TRBV5-1 and TRBJ2-7, with D possibly being TRBD2 (5 bases). The CDR3 loop spans 14 amino acids. The V gene lost 0 bases and the J gene lost 5 bases, with 12 bases spanning the gap. Germline V CDR1 and CDR2: SGHRS, YFSETQ.

This chain joins TRBV28 and TRBJ2-7; TRBD2 matches 16 bases. There are 15 residues in the CDR3. The germline V gene encodes CDR1 MDHEN and CDR2 SYDVKM. After removal of 4 bases from V and 7 bases from J, the junction contained 4 bases not matched to a gene. CDR3 region: CASSSPGLAGGEQYF. Here the CDR3 DNA reads TGTGCCAGCAGTTCTCCGGGACTAGCGGGAGGGGAGCAGTACTTC.

As regards this clone: At the DNA level, this CDR3 is encoded by other sequences in the same sample as well. The chain joins TRBV7-3 to TRBJ1-1, with D tentatively TRBD1 (5 bases). The CDR3 length is 13 residues. The ends were cut back, 4 bases at V and 0 bases at J, with 6 bases in the middle. Germline-derived CDR1 and CDR2 are SGHTA and FQGTGA. Written as DNA, the CDR3 is TGTGCCAGCAGCTCGACAGTGAACACTGAAGCTTTCTTT. Its translation is CASSSTVNTEAFF.

The chain employs TRBV7-2 and TRBJ1-5; TRBD1 might be the D (5 bases). V dropped 5 bases and J dropped 6 bases, with 20 bases sitting between them. The CDR3 consists of 16 residues. Germline V gene sequence: CDR1 SGHTA, CDR2 FQGNSA. As DNA, the CDR3 is TGTGCCAGCAGCCGCCAGTTCGACAGAGTTGTTCAGCCCCAGCATTTT. Translated, it gives CASSRQFDRVVQPQHF.

Notes on this clone: This likely comes from a read error, as the CDR3 has no conserved phenylalanine or tryptophan at its end. Because the CDR3's place on the DNA is in doubt, the DNA is left out and the CDR3 is given as listed by TCRdb. The chain has TRBV21-1 and TRBJ1-2; TRBD1 is the table's D call, not checked against the DNA. TRBV21-1 is a documented pseudogene. The CDR3 is 11 amino acids long, termini counted. This CDR3 reads CASSKGLLDSI.

This chain links TRBV5-4 with TRBJ2-2; TRBD2 matches 9 bases. CDR1 is SGHNT, CDR2 YYREEE, per germline (reference sequence). Germline trimming cut 3 bases from V and 1 base from J; bases unmatched to any gene: 4. The length of the CDR3 is 16 residues. The CDR3 reads CASSSKRGENTGELFF. CDR3 bases: TGTGCCAGCAGCTCGAAGCGGGGGGAGAACACCGGGGAGCTGTTTTTT.

CDR3 sequence reads: CASSQGQSGYGYTF. The CDR3 DNA reads TGCGCCAGCAGCCAAGGCCAAAGTGGCTACGGCTACACCTTC. The chain has TRBV4-1 and TRBJ1-2; D is undetermined. Germline V gene sequence: CDR1 MGHRA, CDR2 YSYEKL. V was clipped by 1 base and J by 8 bases, with 14 bases between them. The CDR3 sequence is 14 residues long.

The chain carries TRBV11-3 and TRBJ1-2; no clear D gene. V lost 5 bases and J 2 bases, leaving 9 bases between the germline ends. Germline values: CDR1 SGHNT, CDR2 YENEEA. CDR3 size: 13 residues. CDR3 region: CASSPGPNYGYTF. For the CDR3, the DNA is TGTGCCAGCAGCCCCGGACCGAACTATGGCTACACCTTC.

The gene calls are TRBV3-1 (or the pseudogene TRBV3-2) and TRBJ2-7; no clear D gene. The CDR3 consists of 15 residues. Trimming removed 2 bases at V and 2 bases at J, with 13 bases between. The germline CDR1 and CDR2 sequences are LGHDT and YNNKEL (reference sequence). The CDR3, as DNA: TGTGCCAGCAGCCAAAACCCGGGTCGACCCTACGAGCAGTACTTC. As protein: CASSQNPGRPYEQYF.

V gene TRBV20-1 combines with J gene TRBJ2-1, with unresolved D. Trimming stripped 3 bases from V and 7 bases from J, with 10 bases between. The length of the CDR3 is 12 residues. Per the germline V gene, CDR1 is DFQATT and CDR2 is SNEGSKA (reference sequence). The CDR3 sequence is CSASLSRNEQFF. The CDR3 DNA reads as TGCAGTGCTAGTCTTAGCAGGAATGAGCAGTTCTTC.

V usage is TRBV7-2 and J usage is TRBJ2-2; tentative D call: TRBD2 (6 bases). Germline V gives CDR1 SGHTA, CDR2 FQGNSA. V was shortened by 0 bases and J by 2 bases, with 16 bases between the two germline ends. The CDR3 runs 18 residues. As DNA, the CDR3 is TGTGCCAGCAGCTTAGCGTTTGGACGGGGGATAAACACCGGGGAGCTGTTTTTT. Its protein product is CASSLAFGRGINTGELFF.

The chain links TRBV29-1 to TRBJ1-6; the D gene is possibly TRBD1 (6 bases). Trimming stripped 3 bases from V and 6 bases from J, with 9 bases between. Germline-derived CDR1 and CDR2 are SQVTM and ANQGSEA. The CDR3 covers 13 residues. For the CDR3, the DNA is TGCAGCGTTGAGGTAGGGGGTAATTCACCCCTCCACTTT. Translated, it gives CSVEVGGNSPLHF.

This chain connects TRBV6-6 to TRBJ2-7; 8 bases line up with TRBD1. V lost 5 bases and J lost 2; bases outside the gene matches: 5. Germline CDR1 reads MNHNY; CDR2 reads SVGAGI (reference sequence). CDR3 length equals 14 residues. The CDR3 sequence: CASSTTGEAYEQYF. CDR3 coding DNA: TGTGCCAGCAGTACGACAGGGGAGGCCTACGAGCAGTACTTC.

The J gene is TRBJ1-1, the V gene TRBV4-3; 12 nucleotides line up with TRBD1. CDR3 length equals 17 residues. Trimming took 1 base from V and 6 from J; bases not matched to a gene: 9. The germline V gene encodes CDR1 LGHNA and CDR2 YSLEER. In DNA, the CDR3 is TGCGCCAGCAGCCAAGGCGGGACAGGGGGCGCAGGGTCTGAAGCTTTCTTT. It translates to CASSQGGTGGAGSEAFF.

The V and J genes are TRBV12-3 or TRBV12-4 and TRBJ2-3, with a weak D call TRBD2 (6 bases). The length of the CDR3 is 13 residues. V dropped 7 bases and J dropped 4 bases, with 12 bases sitting between them. CDR3 in DNA: TGTGCCAGCACTGCCTCGGGGGCAGATACGCAGTATTTT. It translates to CASTASGADTQYF.

In its sample, this clone was seen once. For the CDR3, the DNA is TGTGCCAGCAGCTTTCCGCAGGATTATGGCTACACCTTC. Amino acids: CASSFPQDYGYTF. This rearrangement joins TRBV5-4 to TRBJ1-2; D call uncertain. The germline V gene has CDR1 SGHNT and CDR2 YYREEE (reference sequence). Deletions cut 2 bases from V and 5 bases from J, with 10 bases between. This CDR3 spans 13 amino acids.

The chain couples TRBV11-3 to TRBJ2-5; D unresolved. The germline V gene has CDR1 SGHNT and CDR2 YENEEA. The V gene lost 4 bases and the J gene lost 5 bases, with 5 bases spanning the gap. CDR3 length equals 11 residues. The CDR3: CASSSSETQYF. CDR3 DNA: TGTGCCAGCAGCTCGTCTGAGACCCAGTACTTC.

The CDR3 loop reads CATSRDGTYGYTF. The CDR3 DNA reads as TGTGCCACCAGCAGAGATGGGACCTATGGCTACACCTTC. The V gene is TRBV15, the J gene TRBJ1-2, with TRBD1 as a possible D gene (5 bases). Germline assignment: CDR1 LNHNV and CDR2 YYDKDF (reference sequence). There are 13 residues in the CDR3. V lost 0 bases to trimming and J lost 4 bases, with 6 bases between them.

The V call is TRBV5-3, the J call TRBJ2-5; no firm D call. TRBV5-3 is marked as an open reading frame, function uncertain. The CDR3 extends over 14 amino acids. Between the trimmed V and J ends, which lost 9 bases and 4 bases, there was a span of 19 bases. In nucleotides, the CDR3 is TGTGCCACCCCGAGTTGGACGAGGAGAGAGACCCAGTACTTC. It encodes CATPSWTRRETQYF.

This clone appeared once. V is TRBV5-4 and J is TRBJ1-2, with no clear D. This CDR3 contains 15 residues. V lost 6 bases, J lost 2 bases, and 17 bases lay in between. Germline CDR1 SGHNT, CDR2 YYREEE (reference sequence). The CDR3 sequence is CASTPQVGINYGYTF. CDR3 nucleotides: TGTGCCAGCACCCCCCAAGTAGGGATCAACTATGGCTACACCTTC. The entire variable domain, with the rest obtained from reference TRBV5-4 and TRBJ1-2, is as follows: ETGVTQSPTHLIKTRGQQVTLRCSSQSGHNTVSWYQQALGQGPQFIFQYYREEENGRGNFPPRFSGLQFPNYSSELNVNALELDDSALYLCASTPQVGINYGYTFGSGTRLTVV.

CDR3 sequence reads: CATSRAFSEGGNTIYF. DNA for the CDR3: TGTGCCACCAGCAGAGCTTTCTCAGAAGGGGGAAACACCATATATTTT. The chain uses TRBV15 and TRBJ1-3; D uncertain. CDR3 length: 16 residues. Germline lookup yields CDR1 LNHNV and CDR2 YYDKDF (reference sequence). Trimming removed 1 base at V and 4 bases at J, with 14 bases between.